In its sample, the clone carrying this TCR beta chain was seen once. Its antigen is currently unknown. The junction and the germline gene differ at one end; a read error may be behind it. This sample was taken from a study of read filtering for tumor transcriptome and immune sequencing. Across the study: Mean patient age was roughly 66 years, range roughly 45 to 85; approximately 18 male, 12 to 15 female. DNase treatment preceded whole-transcriptome library preparation.

Overall study results and limits: This fraction held mixed bone marrow immune cells after CD138-negative sorting.

The library was built from approximately 400 ng RNA with molecular barcoded adaptors for alpha/delta and beta/gamma chains. From the reads, TCRdb called clonotypes with MiXCR, one entry per CDR3 protein. The sample carries about 48,000 distinct CDR3 sequences, roughly a fifth recorded once. The CDR3 has 19 residues. Per germline, CDR1 MNHEY and CDR2 SVGEGT. The sample taken for sequencing was a population of CD138-negative cells sorted from bone marrow. The rearrangement uses TRBV6-2 or TRBV6-3 and TRBJ2-6; 14 nucleotides agree with TRBD2. The receptor's source is a donor at least 40 years old with multiple myeloma. The CDR3 region has the DNA TGTGCCAGCAGTGGTAGACTAGCGGGAGGGCCCTCTGGGCCCAACGTCCTGACTTTC. Translating it yields CASSGRLAGGPSGPNVLTF.